The 15 T cell receptor beta chains in this list originate from one sample, sequenced in a study of CD8+ T cells in alopecia areata. Documented treatment: oral pan-JAK inhibitor, 5-10 mg twice daily. Sequencing relied on a cDNA template that was reverse transcribed from extracted RNA. Some clones are missing from TCRdb's copy, which holds only in-frame ones; the method was immunoSEQ multiplex PCR. The table records a few hundred thousand clones, around three fifths of them present only once. The sample here was CD4+ T cells sorted from blood, taken at approximately week 51, from a patient treated with tofacitinib. These TCRs come from a human donor with alopecia areata.

This clone occurred a few times. The chain uses TRBV30 and TRBJ2-3; weak D call: TRBD2 (6 bases). The CDR3 runs 13 residues. Germline V gene data show CDR1 as GTSNPN and CDR2 as SVGIG (reference sequence). V lost 8 bases to trimming and J lost 0 bases, with 12 bases between them. This CDR3 reads CAGGGVSTDTQYF. The CDR3 DNA is TGTGCCGGAGGCGGGGTTAGCACAGATACGCAGTATTTT.

The J gene is TRBJ2-5, the V gene TRBV2; the D gene could be TRBD1 or TRBD2 (6 bases each). With 6 bases removed from V and 4 bases from J, the gap between germline ends came to 18 bases. The CDR3 runs 15 residues. CDR1 is SNHLY, CDR2 FYNNEI, per germline. This CDR3 is CASRADRRGGETQYF. CDR3 DNA sequence: TGTGCCAGCAGAGCCGACAGGAGGGGTGGAGAGACCCAGTACTTC.

In the case of this clone: Different DNA sequences within this sample yield the same CDR3. The chain combines TRBV29-1 with TRBJ2-3; TRBD2 agrees at 13 bases. The germline CDR1 and CDR2 sequences are SQVTM and ANQGSEA. The CDR3 extends over 15 amino acids. Trimming removed 6 bases from V and 2 bases from J; junction bases left unmatched: 5. The CDR3 bases are TGCAGCGTCGCGGGACTAGCGGGGCCCACAGATACGCAGTATTTT. Its translation is CSVAGLAGPTDTQYF.

CDR3 DNA sequence: TGTGCCTGGAGGGGCGACAGGGGGGAGAATGGCTACACCTTC. Encoded protein: CAWRGDRGENGYTF. V gene TRBV30 combines with J gene TRBJ1-2; TRBD1 matches 9 bases. The CDR3 runs to 14 residues. Germline V gives CDR1 GTSNPN, CDR2 SVGIG (reference sequence). V shed 3 bases and J 6 bases; nucleotides not matched to a gene: 8.

This clone came up a few times. The chain carries TRBV4-1 and TRBJ2-7; 9 positions match TRBD1. The trim removed 4 bases at V and 0 bases at J, leaving 7 bases unmatched. Germline loops: CDR1 MGHRA, CDR2 YSYEKL. The CDR3 is made up of 16 amino acids. The CDR3: CASSPFPGQGSYEQYF. The CDR3 DNA sequence: TGCGCCAGCAGCCCTTTCCCGGGACAGGGCTCCTACGAGCAGTACTTC.

V usage is TRBV4-3 and J usage is TRBJ1-5, with D unresolved. This CDR3 contains 15 residues. Per the germline V gene, CDR1 is LGHNA and CDR2 is YSLEER. V was clipped by 0 bases and J by 4 bases, with 10 bases between them. CDR3 in amino acids: CASSQDWRTNQPQHF. The DNA for the CDR3 is TGCGCCAGCAGCCAAGATTGGCGGACTAATCAGCCCCAGCATTTT.

The rearrangement joins TRBV5-1 to TRBJ1-5; tentatively, D is TRBD1 (5 bases). Germline loops: CDR1 SGHRS, CDR2 YFSETQ. V lost 4 bases and J 2 bases, leaving 16 bases between the germline ends. CDR3 size: 16 residues. CDR3 sequence (DNA): TGCGCCAGCAGCCCTGGGTCTCTGGGGGGCAATCAGCCCCAGCATTTT. Translating gives CASSPGSLGGNQPQHF.

The CDR3 spells CASSHNTQGLLNTEAFF. DNA for the CDR3: TGCGCCAGCAGCCACAACACACAGGGACTTTTGAACACTGAAGCTTTCTTT. The chain has TRBV4-1 and TRBJ1-1, with a possible D match to TRBD1 (6 bases). Germline CDR1 and CDR2: MGHRA and YSYEKL. The germline V and J ends were trimmed by 3 bases and 0 bases, with 17 bases remaining between them. This CDR3 contains 17 residues.

CDR3 region: CATSRDATGTAYTF. CDR3 bases: TGTGCCACCAGCAGAGATGCGACAGGGACGGCCTACACCTTC. The chain has TRBV15 and TRBJ1-2, with 7 bases aligning to TRBD1. V lost 0 bases to trimming and J lost 10 bases; unmatched junction nucleotides: 8. The CDR3 loop spans 14 amino acids. The germline V gene encodes CDR1 LNHNV and CDR2 YYDKDF (reference sequence). Full variable domain (missing parts from reference TRBV15 and TRBJ1-2): DAMVIQNPRYQVTQFGKPVTLSCSQTLNHNVMYWYQQKSSQAPKLLFHYYDKDFNNEADTPDNFQSRRPNTSFCFLDIRSPGLGDTAMYLCATSRDATGTAYTFGSGTRLTVV.

The chain employs TRBV6-5 and TRBJ2-7; D is possibly TRBD1 (5 bases). CDR1 and CDR2 from the germline V gene are MNHEY and SVGAGI. V was pared by 7 bases and J by 7 bases, with 17 bases between. The CDR3 spans 13 residues. The CDR3 DNA follows: TGTGCCAGCACTCCACAGGTCTCTGAGGAGCAGTACTTC. Amino acids: CASTPQVSEEQYF.

This rearrangement joins TRBV5-1 to TRBJ2-4; D unclear. The CDR3 runs to 13 residues. V lost 0 bases, J lost 7 bases, and 8 bases lay in between. CDR1 is SGHRS and CDR2 is YFSETQ in the germline V gene. CDR3 in amino acids: CASSLEQGNIQYF. CDR3 coding DNA: TGCGCCAGCAGCTTGGAACAAGGGAACATTCAGTACTTC.

In this sample, this clone turned up a few times. This chain joins TRBV10-3 and TRBJ1-1; tentatively, D is TRBD1 (5 bases). Trimming took off 5 bases at V and 5 bases at J, with 12 bases between the two ends. This CDR3 contains 13 residues. Germline V gene sequence: CDR1 ENHRY, CDR2 SYGVKD. The CDR3 loop is CAISQVGVTEAFF. The CDR3 coding sequence is TGTGCCATCAGTCAGGTGGGGGTTACTGAAGCTTTCTTT.

The chain combines TRBV9 with TRBJ1-6, with a tentative D call TRBD1 (6 bases). CDR1 and CDR2 from the germline V gene are SGDLS and YYNGEE. The germline V and J ends were trimmed by 8 bases and 7 bases, with 16 bases remaining between them. The CDR3 has 14 residues. The CDR3 DNA reads TGTGCCAGTTCGGCGGGGGCGCAGAATTCACCCCTCCACTTT. Its translation is CASSAGAQNSPLHF.

This clone was seen a few times. The chain carries TRBV4-3 and TRBJ2-5, with TRBD2 identical over 15 bases. Looked up from germline, CDR1 is LGHNA and CDR2 is YSLEER. With 0 bases clipped from V and 5 bases from J, the junction kept 4 bases outside the gene matches. There are 17 residues in the CDR3. The DNA for the CDR3 is TGCGCCAGCAGCCAAGATCACGGGACTAGCGGGGGGGAGACCCAGTACTTC. Amino acids: CASSQDHGTSGGETQYF.

V usage is TRBV7-9 and J usage is TRBJ1-2, with TRBD1 matching 10 bases. CDR1 is SEHNR and CDR2 is FQNEAQ in the germline V gene (reference sequence). The length of the CDR3 is 15 residues. V gave up 5 bases and J gave up 5 bases; unmatched junction bases: 8. In nucleotides, the CDR3 is TGTGCCAGCAGCCGTCCCGGGACAGGGGCGTATGGCTACACCTTC. The encoded protein is CASSRPGTGAYGYTF.